The source of this T cell receptor beta chain is a study of lymphopenia after photon versus proton radiotherapy. Findings and caveats of the study: Survival link was tested only in deceased patients; proton benefit remains a possibility.

Here immunoSEQ multiplex PCR was the method, and the copy in TCRdb shows in-frame clones only, minus some. The repertoire holds around 19,000 clones, with roughly 90% as singletons. With regard to this clone: Its antigen is unknown.

The CDR3 loop spans 16 amino acids. The germline V gene has CDR1 SGHDT and CDR2 YYEEEE. V dropped 3 bases and J dropped 8 bases, with 23 bases sitting between them. The clonotype comes from a woman in her 40s with cholangiocarcinoma. The specimen comprised peripheral blood, sampled from a patient treated with photon-based radiotherapy. The gene calls are TRBV5-6 and TRBJ1-2; D remains unclear. The CDR3 sequence is CASSSSSAREAGGYTF. DNA of the CDR3: TGTGCCAGCAGCTCCTCATCTGCCCGAGAGGCGGGAGGCTACACCTTC.